Listed here are 23 T cell receptor beta chains from one sample, sequenced in a study of T cell repertoires and HLA-DP antigens. Antigen specificity for these receptors is unknown. TCRdb's table, derived via immunoSEQ multiplex PCR, lists solely in-frame clones and lacks some. The sample includes about 110,000 clones, about 92% of them seen just once. The source material was CD4+ T cells from PBMCs. The receptor source for this set is a woman between 18 and 29 years old in good health and CMV-seronegative.

The V and J genes are TRBV6-6 and TRBJ1-6; TRBD1 matches 7 bases. After removal of 0 bases from V and 8 bases from J, the junction contained 4 bases not matched to a gene. CDR1 MNHNY and CDR2 SVGAGI come from the germline V gene (reference sequence). This CDR3 has 15 amino acids. The CDR3 sequence: CASSYSTGLDSPLHF. CDR3 DNA sequence: TGTGCCAGCAGTTACTCGACAGGGCTGGATTCACCCCTCCACTTT.

J is TRBJ1-2 and V is TRBV19, with D unresolved. Germline V gene data show CDR1 as LNHDA and CDR2 as SQIVND (reference sequence). With 3 bases removed from V and 3 bases from J, the gap between germline ends came to 8 bases. This CDR3 has 13 residues. CDR3 nucleotides: TGTGCCAGTAGTATCCGAGGGTACTATGGCTACACCTTC. Translation: CASSIRGYYGYTF.

This clone was recorded only once. V and J are TRBV28 and TRBJ2-7, with 7 bases fitting TRBD2. The ends lost 4 bases at V and 12 bases at J; junction bases unmatched: 15. The CDR3 runs 14 residues. Looked up from germline, CDR1 is MDHEN and CDR2 is SYDVKM. The CDR3 reads CASSSVRLSGATYV. The CDR3, as DNA: TGTGCCAGCAGTTCCGTCCGTCTCAGCGGGGCCACGTACGTC.

The chain couples TRBV6-1 to TRBJ2-1; 7 bases match TRBD1. V lost 7 bases to trimming and J lost 4 bases; unmatched junction nucleotides: 4. CDR3 length: 13 amino acids. Germline CDR1 and CDR2: MNHNS and SASEGT. The CDR3: CASKWGQYNEQFF. CDR3 nucleotides: TGTGCCAGCAAATGGGGACAGTACAATGAGCAGTTCTTC.

On this clone: Other DNA variants within this sample encode the same CDR3. CDR3 loop: CASSLGLAGSYNEQFF. CDR3 coding DNA: TGCGCCAGCAGCCTCGGACTAGCGGGAAGCTACAATGAGCAGTTCTTC. V is TRBV5-1 and J is TRBJ2-1, with TRBD2 matching over 12 bases. In germline, CDR1 is SGHRS, CDR2 YFSETQ. With 4 bases clipped from V and 3 bases from J, the junction kept 5 bases outside the gene matches. The CDR3 consists of 16 residues.

The gene calls are TRBV19 and TRBJ1-1; 8 bases map to TRBD1. The junction had 9 bases not matched to a gene; V was cut back by 7 bases and J by 5 bases. The CDR3 covers 14 residues. Germline CDR1 and CDR2: LNHDA and SQIVND (reference sequence). This CDR3 is CASIRQGLGTEAFF. Written as DNA, the CDR3 is TGTGCCAGTATTAGACAGGGGCTGGGGACTGAAGCTTTCTTT.

The rearrangement joins TRBV6-4 to TRBJ2-1, with D unresolved. Trimming cost V 0 bases and J 0 bases, with 6 bases left between them. The CDR3 consists of 15 residues. Germline V CDR1 and CDR2: MRHNA, SNTAGT. The CDR3 loop reads CASSDSLSSYNEQFF. The CDR3 bases are TGTGCCAGCAGTGACTCACTTAGCTCCTACAATGAGCAGTTCTTC.

The chain combines TRBV7-9 with TRBJ1-5; 8 bases map to TRBD1. The trim removed 4 bases at V and 6 bases at J, leaving 11 bases unmatched. Germline V gene data show CDR1 as SEHNR and CDR2 as FQNEAQ (reference sequence). The CDR3 covers 16 residues. The CDR3 spells CASSSSTGQGGQPQHF. CDR3 sequence (DNA): TGTGCCAGCAGCTCCAGCACCGGACAGGGAGGTCAGCCCCAGCATTTT.

The chain recombines TRBV28 with TRBJ1-2; unclear D gene. From germline, CDR1 is MDHEN and CDR2 SYDVKM. There are 10 residues in the CDR3. Trimming took off 5 bases at V and 5 bases at J, with 3 bases between the two ends. The CDR3 region is CASSKYGYTF. As DNA, the CDR3 is TGTGCCAGCAGTAAATATGGCTACACCTTC.

The gene calls are TRBV19 and TRBJ2-6; D is ambiguous. Deletions cut 3 bases from V and 2 bases from J, with 11 bases between. The CDR3 covers 16 residues. Germline-derived CDR1 and CDR2 are LNHDA and SQIVND (reference sequence). CDR3 region: CASSIDRGPGANVLTF. Here the CDR3 DNA reads TGTGCCAGTAGTATTGATCGAGGTCCTGGGGCCAACGTCCTGACTTTC.

The chain combines TRBV7-6 with TRBJ2-1, with a tentative D call TRBD1 (6 bases). Trimming cost V 2 bases and J 3 bases, with 17 bases left between them. CDR3 size: 17 residues. In germline, CDR1 is SGHVS, CDR2 FNYEAQ. The CDR3 coding sequence is TGTGCCAGCAGCTTAACCCGTAGGGGGTTAGTCTACAATGAGCAGTTCTTC. Amino acids: CASSLTRRGLVYNEQFF.

The chain recombines TRBV19 with TRBJ2-1, with D unclear. CDR3 length: 9 residues. Germline CDR1 LNHDA, CDR2 SQIVND (reference sequence). V was shortened by 10 bases and J by 6 bases, with 4 bases between the two germline ends. As DNA, the CDR3 is TGTGCCAACTCCAATGAGCAGTTCTTC. It translates to CANSNEQFF.

The table lists this clone with a count of one. The chain uses TRBV11-2 and TRBJ1-4, with D unresolved. The CDR3 covers 15 residues. Trimming took off 7 bases at V and 0 bases at J, with 12 bases between the two ends. CDR1 is SGHAT, CDR2 FQNNGV, per germline. DNA of the CDR3: TGTGCCAGCACTGTAGGGCATGCAACTAATGAAAAACTGTTTTTT. It specifies CASTVGHATNEKLFF.

This chain uses TRBV6-5 with TRBJ2-3, with D hard to call. The CDR3 loop spans 13 amino acids. Germline CDR1 MNHEY, CDR2 SVGAGI. V was trimmed by 4 bases and J by 1 base, leaving 6 bases between them. The CDR3 loop is CASSFPGTDTQYF. The CDR3 DNA reads as TGTGCCAGCAGTTTTCCCGGCACAGATACGCAGTATTTT.

The chain is built from TRBV7-2 and TRBJ1-1; D call uncertain. Germline loops: CDR1 SGHTA, CDR2 FQGNSA. CDR3 length: 12 residues. Trimming took 5 bases from V and 9 from J, leaving 13 bases between them. This CDR3 reads CASSTMGRKAFF. The CDR3 DNA reads TGTGCCAGCAGCACAATGGGCAGGAAAGCTTTCTTT.

J is TRBJ1-3 and V is TRBV9; D is possibly TRBD1 (6 bases). The CDR3 loop spans 15 amino acids. CDR1 is SGDLS, CDR2 YYNGEE, per germline. V lost 1 base and J 4 bases, leaving 12 bases between the germline ends. CDR3 residues: CASSVYTGAGNTIYF. As DNA, the CDR3 is TGTGCCAGCAGCGTATATACGGGGGCCGGAAACACCATATATTTT.

The chain uses TRBV28 and TRBJ1-2, with 10 nucleotides matching TRBD1. The CDR3 is made up of 17 amino acids. With V trimmed by 7 bases and J by 4 bases, 15 bases remained unmatched. CDR1 and CDR2 from the germline V gene are MDHEN and SYDVKM. CDR3 amino acids: CASTPRTGGGWVYGYTF. DNA for the CDR3: TGTGCCAGCACCCCCCGGACAGGGGGTGGTTGGGTCTATGGCTACACCTTC.

The CDR3 nucleotides read TGTGCCAGCAGCTTAGAGCGGGGGGGCGAGCAGTACGTC. Protein: CASSLERGGEQYV. The chain carries TRBV7-2 and TRBJ2-7, with TRBD2 matching 10 bases. V was pared by 1 base and J by 6 bases, with 0 bases of the junction left unmatched. The CDR3 is 13 residues long. Looked up from germline, CDR1 is SGHTA and CDR2 is FQGNSA.

Notes on this clone: The sample holds other DNA sequences that translate to the same CDR3. V and J are TRBV5-4 and TRBJ2-1; 10 nucleotides line up with TRBD2. The V and J ends lost 3 bases and 3 bases, in that order; junction bases with no gene match: 3. Germline V gene data show CDR1 as SGHNT and CDR2 as YYREEE (reference sequence). The CDR3 spans 15 residues. CDR3 loop: CASSSGLADYNEQFF. CDR3 nucleotides: TGTGCCAGCAGCTCTGGACTAGCGGACTACAATGAGCAGTTCTTC.

As regards this clone: The junction shows a germline mismatch at one end, possibly a read error. At the DNA level, this CDR3 is encoded by other sequences in the same sample as well. The J gene is TRBJ2-7, the V gene TRBV29-1, with 7 bases fitting TRBD1. The CDR3 totals 12 residues. Germline values: CDR1 SQVTM, CDR2 ANQGSEA. The CDR3 DNA reads as TGCAGCTTTAACAGGGGACCCTATGAGCAGTACTTC. Translation: CSFNRGPYEQYF.

The rearrangement joins TRBV6-5 to TRBJ2-1; 7 nucleotides line up with TRBD1. Germline V gene lookup returns CDR1 MNHEY and CDR2 SVGAGI. CDR3 length: 14 amino acids. V trimming: 5 bases; J trimming: 6 bases; junction bases outside the gene matches: 7. CDR3 coding DNA: TGTGCCAGCAGTCTCAACAGGGGAAGCAATGAGCAGTTCTTC. This codes for CASSLNRGSNEQFF.

This clone has only one observation. The J gene is TRBJ1-5, the V gene TRBV13, with D tentatively TRBD1 (5 bases). The germline CDR1 and CDR2 sequences are PRHDT and FYEKMQ (reference sequence). This CDR3 comprises 16 residues. V was shortened by 2 bases and J by 4 bases, with 15 bases between the two germline ends. For the CDR3, the DNA is TGTGCCAGCAGCTTAAGCCAGGGTAACTTTAATCAGCCCCAGCATTTT. It codes for CASSLSQGNFNQPQHF.

The rearrangement links TRBV11-2 to TRBJ2-5; D tentatively fits TRBD1 or TRBD2 (5 bases each). The CDR3 runs to 14 residues. Germline assignment: CDR1 SGHAT and CDR2 FQNNGV. The V end was cut by 4 bases, the J end by 3 bases, with 12 bases between. The CDR3, as DNA: TGTGCCAGCAGCTCGGGACGGTTAAAAGAGACCCAGTACTTC. Translation gives CASSSGRLKETQYF.